The 19 T cell receptor beta chains listed next were all sequenced from one sample in a study of blood T cell repertoires in COVID-19. Produced via immunoSEQ multiplex PCR; TCRdb's table is partial and in-frame only. The sample records 200,000 to 250,000 clones, around 85% being singletons. Sequences were obtained from peripheral blood. These receptors originate from a man aged 50 to 59 with COVID-19, enrolled during active disease.

The CDR3 bases are TGTGCCAGCAGCCGACAGGACCTGGAAGAAAAACTGTTTTTT. This encodes CASSRQDLEEKLFF. This chain joins TRBV4-2 and TRBJ1-4; possible D gene TRBD1, 6 bases. This CDR3 region has 14 residues. V was cut by 4 bases and J by 8 bases, with 14 bases left in between. Germline CDR1 and CDR2: LGHNA and YNFKEQ.

The rearrangement links TRBV2 to TRBJ1-3; D is possibly TRBD1 (6 bases). Trimming left V 7 bases short and J 0 bases short, with 13 bases between. The CDR3 runs 15 residues. Germline V gene lookup returns CDR1 SNHLY and CDR2 FYNNEI. CDR3: CASILGTNSGNTIYF. The DNA of the CDR3 is TGTGCCAGCATTCTCGGGACAAACTCTGGAAACACCATATATTTT.

The rearrangement links TRBV25-1 to TRBJ2-7; 9 bases agree with TRBD1. This CDR3 spans 14 amino acids. Trimming removed 7 bases from V and 4 bases from J; junction bases left unmatched: 8. Germline V gene data show CDR1 as MGHDK and CDR2 as SYGVNS. The chain's CDR3 is CASTSGTGRYEQYF. CDR3 nucleotide sequence: TGTGCCAGCACCTCCGGGACAGGGCGGTACGAGCAGTACTTC.

The chain couples TRBV9 to TRBJ2-3, with 8 bases fitting TRBD2. V lost 4 bases to trimming and J lost 1 base; unmatched junction nucleotides: 2. The germline CDR1 and CDR2 sequences are SGDLS and YYNGEE. The length of the CDR3 is 14 residues. Here the CDR3 DNA reads TGTGCCAGCAGCAGCGGGGGCCGCACAGATACGCAGTATTTT. Translation: CASSSGGRTDTQYF.

The chain joins TRBV4-1 to TRBJ2-7, with 8 bases aligning to TRBD2. There are 17 residues in the CDR3. Germline assignment: CDR1 MGHRA and CDR2 YSYEKL. V gave up 2 bases and J gave up 0 bases; unmatched junction bases: 9. The CDR3 nucleotides read TGCGCCAGCAGCCAACGGGGGGGCAGCCCCACCTCCTACGAGCAGTACTTC. Its translation is CASSQRGGSPTSYEQYF.

The CDR3 spells CASNIRLGEAYEQYF. In DNA, the CDR3 is TGTGCCAGCAATATTAGACTAGGCGAAGCGTACGAGCAGTACTTC. This rearrangement joins TRBV28 to TRBJ2-7; maybe TRBD2 (6 bases). Germline V gene sequence: CDR1 MDHEN, CDR2 SYDVKM. With 7 bases removed from V and 4 bases from J, the gap between germline ends came to 20 bases. The CDR3 consists of 15 residues.

This chain links TRBV5-1 with TRBJ1-1; TRBD1 aligns across 11 bases. V lost 3 bases, J lost 6 bases, and 1 base stayed unmatched. CDR1 is SGHRS, CDR2 YFSETQ, per germline. This CDR3 has 13 amino acids. This CDR3 reads CASSSGQGAEAFF. DNA of the CDR3: TGCGCCAGCAGCTCGGGACAGGGGGCTGAAGCTTTCTTT. Full variable domain (rest looked up from reference TRBV5-1 and TRBJ1-1): KAGVTQTPRYLIKTRGQQVTLSCSPISGHRSVSWYQQTPGQGLQFLFEYFSETQRNKGNFPGRFSGRQFSNSRSEMNVSTLELGDSALYLCASSSGQGAEAFFGQGTRLTVV.

This chain joins TRBV19 and TRBJ1-5; no definite D call. From germline, CDR1 is LNHDA and CDR2 SQIVND (reference sequence). V lost 4 bases to trimming and J lost 1 base, with 32 bases between them. This CDR3 spans 22 amino acids. CDR3 sequence reads: CASSTLPLTRGRAWSSNQPQHF. In DNA form, the CDR3 reads TGTGCCAGTAGTACCCTACCCTTGACACGGGGTAGGGCTTGGAGCAGCAATCAGCCCCAGCATTTT.

The V and J genes are TRBV3-1 (or the pseudogene TRBV3-2) and TRBJ2-1, with a weak D call TRBD2 (6 bases). Germline V CDR1 and CDR2: LGHDT, YNNKEL (reference sequence). This CDR3 spans 16 amino acids. Between the trimmed V and J ends, which lost 5 bases and 8 bases, there was a span of 22 bases. The CDR3 region has the DNA TGTGCCAGCAGCTTACGCGGGGCCCCCTATCTCCATGAGCAGTTCTTC. The encoded protein is CASSLRGAPYLHEQFF.

V usage is TRBV18 and J usage is TRBJ2-6; tentative D call: TRBD1 (6 bases). Germline loops: CDR1 KGHSH, CDR2 LQKENI. Trimming stripped 5 bases from V and 0 bases from J, with 11 bases between. This CDR3 has 16 amino acids. The CDR3 region is CASSFGQPSGANVLTF. CDR3 coding DNA: TGTGCCAGCTCATTCGGACAGCCCTCTGGGGCCAACGTCCTGACTTTC.

The chain joins TRBV5-5 to TRBJ2-3; 7 bases are a match to TRBD2. The CDR3 has 16 amino acids. Trimming removed 4 bases from V and 2 bases from J; junction bases left unmatched: 10. The germline V gene has CDR1 SGHKS and CDR2 YYEKEE (reference sequence). Here the CDR3 reads CASSGPSGANTDTQYF. The CDR3 region has the DNA TGTGCCAGCAGCGGTCCAAGCGGGGCTAACACAGATACGCAGTATTTT.

The chain combines TRBV6-2 or TRBV6-3 with TRBJ2-7, with 7 bases fitting TRBD1. Germline CDR1 MNHEY, CDR2 SVGEGT. V was clipped by 6 bases and J by 4 bases; unmatched bases: 3. The CDR3 has 12 residues. The CDR3 nucleotides are TGTGCCAGCAGCCAGACAGGGTACGAGCAGTACTTC. It encodes CASSQTGYEQYF.

The chain joins TRBV25-1 to TRBJ1-2; 8 nucleotides agree with TRBD1. V dropped 5 bases and J dropped 5; count of bases not matched to a gene: 10. Germline-derived CDR1 and CDR2 are MGHDK and SYGVNS. CDR3 length: 15 amino acids. The CDR3 bases are TGTGCCAGCAGTCGAACAGGGGGGTCAGTGTATGGCTACACCTTC. Translation: CASSRTGGSVYGYTF.

This chain uses TRBV7-2 with TRBJ2-4; D is ambiguous. The CDR3 length is 14 residues. Trimming shortened V by 2 bases and J by 7 bases, and 12 bases separated the two germline ends. From germline, CDR1 is SGHTA and CDR2 FQGNSA. The CDR3 is CASSLSQASNIQYF. CDR3 in DNA: TGTGCCAGCAGCTTAAGCCAGGCGAGCAACATTCAGTACTTC.

The gene calls are TRBV4-1 and TRBJ2-2; no definite D call. Germline CDR1 is MGHRA and CDR2 is YSYEKL. The CDR3 extends over 18 amino acids. The V gene lost 0 bases and the J gene lost 0 bases, with 14 bases spanning the gap. CDR3 coding DNA: TGCGCCAGCAGCCAAGATTCCCGTGACACTTCGAACACCGGGGAGCTGTTTTTT. Protein product: CASSQDSRDTSNTGELFF.

The V and J genes are TRBV5-5 and TRBJ2-1, with 10 bases fitting TRBD1. Germline lookup yields CDR1 SGHKS and CDR2 YYEKEE (reference sequence). With 3 bases clipped from V and 8 bases from J, the junction kept 14 bases outside the gene matches. This CDR3 spans 17 amino acids. CDR3 sequence: CASSSSNPGQGSDEQFF. CDR3 nucleotide sequence: TGTGCCAGCAGCTCTAGCAATCCGGGACAGGGGAGCGATGAGCAGTTCTTC.

This clone was seen only a few times. The chain links TRBV19 to TRBJ2-4; the D gene is possibly TRBD2 (5 bases). CDR3 length: 17 amino acids. Trimming stripped 9 bases from V and 7 bases from J, with 28 bases between. Germline CDR1 is LNHDA and CDR2 is SQIVND (reference sequence). DNA for the CDR3: TGTGCCAGCAGCGGCAGGCTTTCCAGAATATTAAGGAACATTCAGTACTTC. Translated: CASSGRLSRILRNIQYF.

This chain joins TRBV5-4 and TRBJ2-3, with D perhaps TRBD1 (6 bases). The germline V and J ends were trimmed by 4 bases and 4 bases, with 13 bases remaining between them. The CDR3 is 14 residues long. CDR1 and CDR2 (germline): SGHNT, YYREEE (reference sequence). In DNA form, the CDR3 reads TGTGCCAGCAGCCCGGACAGTGCGTCAGATACGCAGTATTTT. Amino acids: CASSPDSASDTQYF.

The CDR3: CASSATVDTEAFF. CDR3 bases: TGTGCCAGCAGCGCTACAGTGGACACTGAAGCTTTCTTT. The V and J genes are TRBV7-2 and TRBJ1-1, with D unresolved. V lost 5 bases and J 3 bases, leaving 10 bases between the germline ends. The CDR3 loop spans 13 amino acids. CDR1 and CDR2 from the germline V gene are SGHTA and FQGNSA.